These 20 T cell receptor beta chains were all obtained from the same sample, sequenced in a study of tissue T cells after allogeneic stem cell transplantation. Clones were read by immunoSEQ multiplex PCR, and TCRdb kept only the in-frame ones, dropping some. The sample shows some 9,300 clones, about 35% of them seen only once. Time point here: mouse harvest day 14 after allogeneic transplant. Tail vein injection delivered 10^7 T-cell-depleted bone marrow cells and 10^6 splenic CD5+ T cells. The source material was skin. The receptors here all came from a female BALB/c mouse given C57BL/6 T cells with graft-versus-host disease after an allogeneic hematopoietic cell transplant.

Turning to this clone: The genes and germline here are from mouse. The CDR3 is cut off 1 residue early in the read; its end comes from the germline J gene. The rearrangement joins TRBV26 to TRBJ1-1, with TRBD1 matching over 10 bases. After removal of 6 bases from V and 4 bases from J, the junction contained 5 bases not matched to a gene. The CDR3 extends over 14 amino acids. Germline assignment: CDR1 KGHPV and CDR2 FQNQEV (reference sequence). This chain's CDR3 is CASSPDRGLTEVFF. The DNA read from the CDR3 is TGTGCCAGCAGCCCCGACAGGGGGCTCACAGAAGTCTTC.

By frequency in the sample, this clone is large (0.1 to 1%). The listed genes are named as in mouse. The sequence runs out 1 residue before the end of the CDR3; the remainder is reconstructed from the germline J gene. This chain joins TRBV2 and TRBJ1-4; possibly TRBD1 for D (5 bases). The CDR3 loop spans 15 amino acids. Trimming took 0 bases from V and 0 from J, leaving 5 bases between them. From germline, CDR1 is LGHNA and CDR2 YSYQKL. Partial CDR3 DNA: TGTGCCAGCAGCCAAGAAGGGGTTTCCAACGAAAGATTATTT. Its translation: CASSQEGVSNERLF. The whole CDR3 protein reads CASSQEGVSNERLFF.

Comments on this clone: The listed genes are named as in mouse. The read stops 1 residue short of the end of the CDR3; the missing end is completed from the germline J gene. The gene calls are TRBV16 and TRBJ2-7, with TRBD2 matching over 10 bases. J gave up 3 bases and V 5 bases, and 4 bases lay outside the gene matches. From germline, CDR1 is SGHSA and CDR2 FRNQAP. The CDR3 length is 14 residues. CDR3 region: CASSPDWGVYEQYF. CDR3 bases read: TGTGCAAGCAGCCCTGACTGGGGGGTCTATGAACAGTAC.

In the case of this clone: Here the gene names and germline are mouse. Coverage ceases 1 residue before the CDR3 finishes, and the germline J gene fills in the end. The genes are TRBV26 and TRBJ1-1, with no clear D. The germline V and J ends were trimmed by 2 bases and 0 bases, with 7 bases remaining between them. The CDR3 totals 14 residues. Germline-derived CDR1 and CDR2 are KGHPV and FQNQEV (reference sequence). CDR3 sequence reads: CASSLHNPNTEVFF. CDR3 bases read: TGTGCCAGCAGTCTGCACAATCCAAACACAGAAGTCTTC.

About this clone itself: All gene names here are mouse names. The read terminates 1 residue ahead of where the CDR3 ends, so the germline J gene completes it. The rearrangement links TRBV26 to TRBJ2-7; no definite D call. From germline, CDR1 is KGHPV and CDR2 FQNQEV (reference sequence). V gave up 2 bases and J gave up 0 bases, with 5 bases separating them. The CDR3 covers 13 residues. The CDR3 sequence: CASSLISSYEQYF. CDR3 DNA, as far as it was read: TGTGCCAGCAGTCTGATCAGCTCCTATGAACAGTAC.

Concerning this clone: Mouse names are used for the genes. The CDR3 extends 1 residue past the end of the read, so its final part is completed from the germline J gene. The genes are TRBV26 and TRBJ2-5, with D unresolved. V was shortened by 6 bases and J by 4 bases, with 5 bases between the two germline ends. This CDR3 is 11 amino acids long. Germline lookup yields CDR1 KGHPV and CDR2 FQNQEV (reference sequence). CDR3 DNA (partial): TGTGCCAGCAGAAAAGAAGACACCCAGTAC. Its translation: CASRKEDTQY. From start to end, the CDR3 is CASRKEDTQYF.

Comments on this clone: Genes and germline are mouse. The sequenced fragment ends 1 residue before the CDR3 boundary, so the rest is inferred from the germline J gene. The V and J genes are TRBV26 and TRBJ2-3; 7 nucleotides match TRBD2. The CDR3 is made up of 14 amino acids. Germline CDR1 is KGHPV and CDR2 is FQNQEV (reference sequence). Trimming removed 6 bases from V and 0 bases from J; junction bases left unmatched: 3. Partial CDR3 DNA: TGTGCCAGCAGACTGGGGACTAGTGCAGAAACGCTGTAT. Protein product: CASRLGTSAETLY. The whole CDR3 reads CASRLGTSAETLYF. The whole variable domain, filled in from reference TRBV26 and TRBJ2-3, reads NSKVIQTPRYLVKGQGQKAKMRCIPEKGHPVVFWYQQNKNNEFKFLINFQNQEVLQQIDMTEKRFSAECPSNSPCSLEIQSSEAGDSALYLCASRLGTSAETLYFGSGTRLTVL.

This clone was observed a few times. The gene symbols are mouse symbols. The read falls 1 residue short of the CDR3 end, and the missing part is taken from the germline J gene. The V and J genes are TRBV26 and TRBJ1-2, with a tentative D call TRBD1 (6 bases). The CDR3 totals 13 residues. V was trimmed by 4 bases and J by 3 bases, leaving 9 bases between them. The germline CDR1 and CDR2 sequences are KGHPV and FQNQEV (reference sequence). CDR3 DNA, as far as it was read: TGTGCCAGCAGTCACAGGGAGGACTCCGACTACACC. Its protein is CASSHREDSDYT. The whole CDR3 is CASSHREDSDYTF.

Worth noting for this clone: All gene names here are mouse names. The sequence runs out 1 residue before the end of the CDR3; the remainder is reconstructed from the germline J gene. The gene calls are TRBV26 and TRBJ2-5; 9 bases align to TRBD1. After removal of 2 bases from V and 6 bases from J, the junction contained 0 bases not matched to a gene. Germline V gene lookup returns CDR1 KGHPV and CDR2 FQNQEV (reference sequence). The CDR3 runs 13 residues. The covered CDR3 bases are TGTGCCAGCAGTCTGACAGGGGGCGACACCCAGTAC. It codes for CASSLTGGDTQY. From start to end, the CDR3 is CASSLTGGDTQYF.

This clone has just a few counts. Gene names are the mouse ones. The DNA ends 1 residue before the CDR3 does, and the rest of the CDR3 is filled in from the germline J gene. The chain employs TRBV1 and TRBJ2-2, with D possibly matching TRBD1 (5 bases). V lost 3 bases to trimming and J lost 5 bases, with 10 bases between them. Germline-derived CDR1 and CDR2 are NSQYPW and LRSPGD (reference sequence). The CDR3 spans 14 residues. CDR3 bases read: TGCACCTGCAGTGCGCAGGGTGGGACCGGGCAGCTCTAC. Its protein is CTCSAQGGTGQLY. The CDR3 in its entirety is CTCSAQGGTGQLYF. Variable domain in full (rest from reference TRBV1 and TRBJ2-2): VTLLEQNPRWRLVPRGQAVNLRCILKNSQYPWMSWYQQDLQKQLQWLFTLRSPGDKEVKSLPGADYLATRVTDTELRLQVANMSQGRTLYCTCSAQGGTGQLYFGEGSKLTVL.

In this sample, this clone turned up a few times. A much larger clone lies one base from this, so it may be a read error. Mouse gene names and germline throughout. The read halts 1 residue ahead of the CDR3 end, with the missing end drawn from the germline J gene. The chain employs TRBV26 and TRBJ1-3, with D unclear. Germline CDR1 reads KGHPV; CDR2 reads FQNQEV (reference sequence). The CDR3 totals 14 residues. Trimming removed 2 bases at V and 0 bases at J, with 5 bases between. The sequenced CDR3 bases are TGTGCCAGCAGTCTGACAGTTTCTGGAAATACGCTCTAT. It is translated as CASSLTVSGNTLY. The full CDR3 reads CASSLTVSGNTLYF.

On this clone itself: Gene names and germline match the mouse. With the read ending 1 residue before the CDR3 end, the germline J gene is used to fill in that end. The gene calls are TRBV26 and TRBJ2-3; 7 bases line up with TRBD1. V shed 2 bases and J 0 bases; nucleotides not matched to a gene: 5. The germline CDR1 and CDR2 sequences are KGHPV and FQNQEV (reference sequence). The CDR3 consists of 16 residues. CDR3 amino acids: CASSLNRGSSAETLYF. CDR3 bases read: TGTGCCAGCAGTCTGAACAGGGGATCTAGTGCAGAAACGCTGTAT.

As regards this clone: The gene names here belong to mouse. The read stops 1 residue short of the end of the CDR3; the missing end is completed from the germline J gene. The chain recombines TRBV23 with TRBJ2-3; no check of the table's D call, TRBD1, against the DNA was made. This CDR3 spans 14 amino acids. In germline, CDR1 is KGHTA, CDR2 FQNQQP. The CDR3 spells CSSRGGAGAETLYF. Incomplete CDR3 DNA: TGCTCCAGCAGAGGGGGCGCAGGTGCAGAAACGCTGTAT.

On this clone itself: Gene labels here are mouse ones. Read data end 1 residue before the CDR3 end; the end is taken from the germline J gene. This chain links TRBV12-2 with TRBJ1-3; 7 bases match TRBD1. CDR1 is SGHLS and CDR2 is HYDKME in the germline V gene. The CDR3 consists of 14 residues. Losses at the gene ends were 0 bases for V and 3 bases for J; bases not matched to a gene: 1. The CDR3 reads CASSLDRVGNTLYF. Incomplete CDR3 DNA: TGTGCCAGCTCTCTCGACAGGGTTGGAAATACGCTCTAT.

As concerns this clone: Gene names follow the mouse nomenclature. Read sequence stops 1 residue before the CDR3 end, and the germline J gene provides the missing end. The chain recombines TRBV24 with TRBJ2-4, with 7 bases fitting TRBD2. The CDR3 has 15 residues. The V gene end was trimmed by 1 base and the J gene end by 1 base; junction bases not matched to a gene: 2. Looked up from germline, CDR1 is KGHTA and CDR2 is FRNEEI. The sequenced CDR3 bases are TGTGCCAGCAGTCTGTTTCTGGGGGGTCAAAACACCTTGTAC. Translating gives CASSLFLGGQNTLY. The CDR3 in full is CASSLFLGGQNTLYF.

As for this clone: Here the gene names and germline are mouse. The read halts 1 residue ahead of the CDR3 end, with the missing end drawn from the germline J gene. Other nucleotide sequences from this sample produce the same CDR3. This sequence joins TRBV26 and TRBJ2-4; D uncertain. This CDR3 has 13 residues. Germline CDR1 and CDR2: KGHPV and FQNQEV (reference sequence). V was shortened by 3 bases and J by 0 bases, with 4 bases between the two germline ends. The sequenced CDR3 bases are TGTGCCAGCAGTCTTAGTAGTCAAAACACCTTGTAC. Translation gives CASSLSSQNTLY. In full, the CDR3 reads CASSLSSQNTLYF.

The table lists this clone with a few counts. Gene names follow the mouse nomenclature. The read ends 1 residue shy of where the CDR3 ends; the end is completed using the germline J gene. The gene calls are TRBV26 and TRBJ2-3, with unresolved D. V dropped 7 bases and J dropped 2 bases, with 4 bases sitting between them. The germline V gene has CDR1 KGHPV and CDR2 FQNQEV (reference sequence). This CDR3 contains 11 residues. The CDR3 bases that were read are TGTGCCAGCACCAATGCAGAAACGCTGTAT. Encoded protein: CASTNAETLY. The whole CDR3 sequence is CASTNAETLYF.

In regard to this clone: Gene names denote mouse genes. The read falls 1 residue short of the CDR3 end, and the missing part is taken from the germline J gene. The chain has TRBV13-1 and TRBJ2-5; weak D call: TRBD2 (7 bases). Trimming removed 1 base from V and 5 bases from J, with 11 bases in between. The CDR3 loop spans 14 amino acids. Germline assignment: CDR1 NSHNY and CDR2 SYGAGN. The CDR3 loop is CASSDMGGPDTQYF. Incomplete CDR3 DNA: TGTGCCAGCAGTGATATGGGGGGCCCAGACACCCAGTAC.

This clone has only a few counts. Any gene name here is a mouse gene name. The read ends 1 residue before the CDR3 terminus; that terminus is restored from the germline J gene. The V call is TRBV13-3, the J call TRBJ1-1; D perhaps matches TRBD1 (5 bases). Germline CDR1 reads NNHDY; CDR2 reads SYVADS. This CDR3 spans 13 amino acids. V lost 2 bases to trimming and J lost 1 base, with 6 bases between them. The part of the CDR3 DNA that was read is TGTGCCAGCAGTGACGGGGGAAACACAGAAGTCTTC. This codes for CASSDGGNTEVF. The complete CDR3 protein is CASSDGGNTEVFF.

Of note for this clone: Mouse germline and gene names are used. The sequenced fragment ends 1 residue before the CDR3 boundary, so the rest is inferred from the germline J gene. The rearrangement links TRBV13-3 to TRBJ1-4, with D hard to call. The CDR3 has 15 amino acids. V was cut by 3 bases and J by 0 bases, with 9 bases left in between. Germline values: CDR1 NNHDY, CDR2 SYVADS. The CDR3 bases that were read are TGTGCCAGCAGTGGTCCTACAATTTCCAACGAAAGATTATTT. It yields the protein CASSGPTISNERLF. The whole CDR3 region reads CASSGPTISNERLFF.